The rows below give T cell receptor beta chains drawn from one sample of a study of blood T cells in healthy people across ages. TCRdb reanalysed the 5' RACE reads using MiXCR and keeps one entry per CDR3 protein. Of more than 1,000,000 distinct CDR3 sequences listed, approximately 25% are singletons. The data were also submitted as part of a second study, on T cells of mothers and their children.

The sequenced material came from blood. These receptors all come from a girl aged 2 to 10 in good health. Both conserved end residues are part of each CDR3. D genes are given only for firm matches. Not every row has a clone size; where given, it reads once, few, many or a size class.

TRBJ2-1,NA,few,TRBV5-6,CASSFAADSHEQFF,TGTGCCAGCAGCTTCGCAGCCGATAGCCATGAGCAGTTCTTC
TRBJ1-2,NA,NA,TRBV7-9,CASSLADRGYTF,TGTGCCAGCAGCTTAGCCGACAGAGGCTACACCTTC
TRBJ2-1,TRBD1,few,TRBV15,CATSPDRGHEQFF,TGTGCCACCAGCCCGGACAGGGGGCATGAGCAGTTCTTC
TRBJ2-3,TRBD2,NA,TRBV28,CASSLLGLATDTQYF,TGTGCCAGCAGTTTATTGGGACTAGCCACAGATACGCAGTATTTT
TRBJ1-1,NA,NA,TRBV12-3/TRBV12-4,CASSLGTRAFF,TGTGCCAGCAGTTTAGGGACTCGAGCTTTCTTT
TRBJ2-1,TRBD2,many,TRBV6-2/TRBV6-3,CASSYSGRANEQFF,TGTGCCAGCAGTTACAGCGGGAGGGCCAATGAGCAGTTCTTC
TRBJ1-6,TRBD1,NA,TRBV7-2,CASSLEQGAPPLHF,TGTGCCAGCAGCTTAGAACAGGGGGCCCCACCCCTCCACTTT
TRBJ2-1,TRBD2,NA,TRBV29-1,CSVWVSGGAYNEQFF,TGCAGCGTTTGGGTTAGCGGGGGGGCTTACAATGAGCAGTTCTTC
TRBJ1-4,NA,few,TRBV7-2,CASGPTVGPTNEKLFF,TGTGCCAGCGGCCCCACCGTGGGACCAACTAATGAAAAACTGTTTTTT
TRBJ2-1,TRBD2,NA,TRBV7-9,CASRSTLAGGNADEQFF,TGTGCCAGCAGATCTACTCTAGCGGGAGGGAATGCGGATGAGCAGTTCTTC
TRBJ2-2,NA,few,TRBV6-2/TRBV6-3,CARKTLTGELFF,TGTGCCAGAAAAACCCTAACCGGGGAGCTGTTTTTT
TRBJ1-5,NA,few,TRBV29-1,CSVQLSGTSNQPQHF,TGCAGCGTTCAATTATCCGGGACGAGCAATCAGCCCCAGCATTTT
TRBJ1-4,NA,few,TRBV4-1,CASSQFGGETNEKLFF,TGCGCCAGCAGCCAATTTGGGGGGGAGACTAATGAAAAACTGTTTTTT
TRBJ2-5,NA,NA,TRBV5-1,CASSSGTDWETQYF,TGCGCCAGCAGCTCTGGGACGGATTGGGAGACCCAGTACTTC
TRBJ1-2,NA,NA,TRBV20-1,CSAETDFYGYTF,TGCAGTGCTGAGACAGATTTCTATGGCTACACCTTC
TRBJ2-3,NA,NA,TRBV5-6,CASSLIHQGADTQYF,TGTGCCAGCAGCTTGATTCACCAGGGAGCAGATACGCAGTATTTT
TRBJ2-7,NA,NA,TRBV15,CATSRDLISGAYEQYF,TGTGCCACCAGCAGAGACCTCATATCGGGGGCTTACGAGCAGTACTTC
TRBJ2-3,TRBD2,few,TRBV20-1,CSARGTRPGTDTQYF,TGCAGTGCTAGGGGGACTAGGCCGGGCACAGATACGCAGTATTTT
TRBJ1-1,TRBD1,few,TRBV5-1,CASGLGPGGWDTEAFF,TGCGCCAGCGGCTTGGGACCAGGGGGTTGGGACACTGAAGCTTTCTTT
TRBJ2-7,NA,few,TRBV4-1,CASSQRGGGLSYEQYF,TGCGCCAGCAGCCAGCGGGGAGGGGGACTTTCCTACGAGCAGTACTTC
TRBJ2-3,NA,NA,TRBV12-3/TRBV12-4,CASGGQLVFTDTQYF,TGTGCCAGCGGCGGGCAGCTAGTTTTCACAGATACGCAGTATTTT
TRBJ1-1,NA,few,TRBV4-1,CASSQSQGGRTEAFF,TGCGCCAGCAGCCAGTCCCAGGGCGGACGAACTGAAGCTTTCTTT
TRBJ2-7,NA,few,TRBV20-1,CSAVPSDSTTRPWGEQYF,TGCAGTGCTGTGCCCTCAGACAGCACTACCAGACCCTGGGGTGAGCAGTACTTC
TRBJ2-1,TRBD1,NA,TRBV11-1,CASSPRDRVDLADLYNEQFF,TGTGCCAGCAGCCCGAGGGACAGGGTAGACCTAGCGGACCTCTACAATGAGCAGTTCTTC
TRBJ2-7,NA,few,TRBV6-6,CASSYRHGEQYF,TGTGCCAGCAGTTACCGTCATGGCGAGCAGTACTTC
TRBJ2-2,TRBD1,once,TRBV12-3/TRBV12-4,CASSSLDRGRNTGELFF,TGTGCCAGCAGTTCGTTGGACAGGGGTCGGAACACCGGGGAGCTGTTTTTT
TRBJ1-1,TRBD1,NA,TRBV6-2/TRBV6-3,CASSREPRTGEAFF,TGTGCCAGCAGCCGCGAACCGAGGACAGGGGAAGCTTTCTTT
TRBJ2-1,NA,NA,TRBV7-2,CASSLALLYNEQFF,TGTGCCAGCAGCTTAGCGCTACTTTACAATGAGCAGTTCTTC
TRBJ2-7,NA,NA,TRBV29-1,CSVEGDVRDDSYEQYF,TGCAGCGTTGAAGGAGATGTAAGGGACGACTCATACGAGCAGTACTTC
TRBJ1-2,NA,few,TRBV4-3,CASSPGRVAHYGYTF,TGCGCCAGCAGCCCGGGGAGGGTTGCGCACTATGGCTACACCTTC
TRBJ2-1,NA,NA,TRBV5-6,CASRGLGLGQFF,TGTGCCAGCAGGGGACTGGGCCTCGGGCAGTTCTTC
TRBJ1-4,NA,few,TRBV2,CASKQVEKLFF,TGTGCCAGCAAGCAGGTCGAAAAACTGTTTTTT
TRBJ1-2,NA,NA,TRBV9,CASRGSGYGYTF,TGTGCCAGCAGAGGTTCCGGCTATGGCTACACCTTC
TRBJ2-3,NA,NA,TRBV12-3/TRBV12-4,CASVGAEVPDTQYF,TGTGCCAGCGTAGGAGCGGAGGTCCCAGATACGCAGTATTTT
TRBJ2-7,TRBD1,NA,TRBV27,CASSRQGGIYEHYF,TGTGCCAGCAGTAGACAGGGGGGGATTTACGAGCACTACTTC
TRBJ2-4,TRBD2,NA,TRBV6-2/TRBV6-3,CASTTGTSANIQYF,TGTGCCAGCACCACCGGGACTAGCGCAAACATTCAGTACTTC
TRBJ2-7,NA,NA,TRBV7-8,CASRGSVYEQYF,TGTGCCAGCAGAGGGTCCGTTTACGAGCAGTACTTC
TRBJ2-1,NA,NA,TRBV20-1,CSARLSNYNEQFF,TGCAGTGCTAGACTTTCAAACTACAATGAGCAGTTCTTC
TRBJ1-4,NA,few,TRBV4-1,CASSQEGSVLQTNEKLFF,TGCGCCAGCAGCCAAGAGGGTAGTGTTCTCCAGACTAATGAAAAACTGTTTTTT
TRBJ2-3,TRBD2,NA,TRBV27,CASSPYSGITDTQYF,TGTGCCAGCAGTCCGTATAGCGGGATCACAGATACGCAGTATTTT